Listed here are 3 T cell receptor beta chains from one sample, sequenced in a study of blood T cell repertoires in COVID-19 (dated by TCRdb to between 2020 and 2021). Receptor amplification or capture employed the immunoSEQ multiplex PCR assay. Imported from immuneACCESS, the table was reduced by TCRdb to in-frame sequences with V and J called. These copies leave out some clones; in studies compared against another copy, an unresolved V gene accounts for under half, and the cause of the remainder is not known. This sample lists about 400,000 clones; roughly 90% were detected once. Around 1.4% of the sample is in the top ten clones. The sequenced material came from peripheral blood. These receptors came from a woman in her 30s with active or convalescent COVID-19.

The genes are TRBV5-1 and TRBJ2-7, with 10 bases fitting TRBD2. Looked up from germline, CDR1 is SGHRS and CDR2 is YFSETQ. CDR3 size: 16 residues. The junction had 9 bases not matched to a gene; V was cut back by 4 bases and J by 2 bases. The CDR3: CASSRGLAGETYEQYF. CDR3 sequence (DNA): TGCGCCAGCAGCCGCGGGCTAGCGGGAGAGACCTACGAGCAGTACTTC.

This sequence joins TRBV30 and TRBJ2-7; D ambiguous. CDR1 and CDR2 from the germline V gene are GTSNPN and SVGIG (reference sequence). V was clipped by 2 bases and J by 3 bases, with 5 bases between them. There are 11 residues in the CDR3. Here the CDR3 reads CAWSSGYEQYF. CDR3 nucleotides: TGTGCCTGGAGTTCGGGCTACGAGCAGTACTTC.

J is TRBJ2-5 and V is TRBV5-1; 9 nucleotides align to TRBD1. Looked up from germline, CDR1 is SGHRS and CDR2 is YFSETQ. CDR3 length: 16 amino acids. J lost 2 bases, V lost 0 bases, and 5 bases had no gene match. The CDR3 loop is CASSLVGQGRQETQYF. CDR3 in DNA: TGCGCCAGCAGCTTGGTGGGACAGGGAAGGCAAGAGACCCAGTACTTC. The whole variable domain, remainder taken from reference TRBV5-1 and TRBJ2-5, is KAGVTQTPRYLIKTRGQQVTLSCSPISGHRSVSWYQQTPGQGLQFLFEYFSETQRNKGNFPGRFSGRQFSNSRSEMNVSTLELGDSALYLCASSLVGQGRQETQYFGPGTRLLVL.